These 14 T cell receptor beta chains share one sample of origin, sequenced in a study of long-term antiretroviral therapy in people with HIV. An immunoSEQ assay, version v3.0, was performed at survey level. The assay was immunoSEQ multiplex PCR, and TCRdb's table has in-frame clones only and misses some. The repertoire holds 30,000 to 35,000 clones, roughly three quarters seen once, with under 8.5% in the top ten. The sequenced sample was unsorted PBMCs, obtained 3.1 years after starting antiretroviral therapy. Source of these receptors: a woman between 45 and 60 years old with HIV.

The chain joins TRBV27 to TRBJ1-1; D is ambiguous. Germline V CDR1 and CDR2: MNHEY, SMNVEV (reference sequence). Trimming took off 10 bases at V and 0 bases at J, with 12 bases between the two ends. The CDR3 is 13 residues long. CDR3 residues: CATSLELNTEAFF. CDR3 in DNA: TGTGCCACCTCCTTAGAATTGAACACTGAAGCTTTCTTT.

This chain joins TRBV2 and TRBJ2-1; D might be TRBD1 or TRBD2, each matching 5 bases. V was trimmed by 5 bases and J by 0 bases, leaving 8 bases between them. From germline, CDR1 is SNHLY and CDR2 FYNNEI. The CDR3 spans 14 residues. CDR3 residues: CASSSGTSYNEQFF. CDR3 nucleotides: TGTGCCAGCAGTTCCGGGACCTCCTACAATGAGCAGTTCTTC.

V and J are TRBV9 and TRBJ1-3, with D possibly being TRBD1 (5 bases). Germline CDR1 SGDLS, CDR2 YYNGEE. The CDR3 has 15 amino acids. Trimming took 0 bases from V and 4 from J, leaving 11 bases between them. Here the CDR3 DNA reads TGTGCCAGCAGCGTAGATATCAGGGTGGGAAACACCATATATTTT. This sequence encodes CASSVDIRVGNTIYF.

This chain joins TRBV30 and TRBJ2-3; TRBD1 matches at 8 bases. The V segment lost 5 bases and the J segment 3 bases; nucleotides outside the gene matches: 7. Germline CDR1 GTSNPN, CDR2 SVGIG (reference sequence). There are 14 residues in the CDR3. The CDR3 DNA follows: TGTGCCTGGGACAGGGGACTCCCTACAGATACGCAGTATTTT. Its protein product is CAWDRGLPTDTQYF. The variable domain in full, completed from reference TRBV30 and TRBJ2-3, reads SQTIHQWPATLVQPVGSPLSLECTVEGTSNPNLYWYRQAAGRGLQLLFYSVGIGQISSEVPQNLSASRPQDRQFILSSKKLLLSDSGFYLCAWDRGLPTDTQYFGPGTRLTVL.

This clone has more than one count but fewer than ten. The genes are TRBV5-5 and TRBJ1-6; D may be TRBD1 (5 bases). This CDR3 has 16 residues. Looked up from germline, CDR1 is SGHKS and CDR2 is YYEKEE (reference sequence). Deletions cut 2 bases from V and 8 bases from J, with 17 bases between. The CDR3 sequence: CASSLSGRGGDSPLHF. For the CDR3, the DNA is TGTGCCAGCAGCTTATCCGGTCGCGGGGGGGATTCACCCCTCCACTTT.

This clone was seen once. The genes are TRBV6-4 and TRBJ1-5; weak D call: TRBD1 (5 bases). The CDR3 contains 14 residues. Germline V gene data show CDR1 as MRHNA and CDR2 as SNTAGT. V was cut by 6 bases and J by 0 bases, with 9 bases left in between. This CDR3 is CASSPDSSNQPQHF. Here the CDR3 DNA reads TGTGCCAGCAGCCCAGACAGTAGCAATCAGCCCCAGCATTTT.

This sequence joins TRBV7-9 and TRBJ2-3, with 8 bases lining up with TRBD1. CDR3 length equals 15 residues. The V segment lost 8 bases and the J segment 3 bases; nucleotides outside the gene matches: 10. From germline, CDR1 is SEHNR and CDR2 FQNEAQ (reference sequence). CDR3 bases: TGTGCCAGCTGTTACACAGGGGGTACAACAGATACGCAGTATTTT. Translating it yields CASCYTGGTTDTQYF.

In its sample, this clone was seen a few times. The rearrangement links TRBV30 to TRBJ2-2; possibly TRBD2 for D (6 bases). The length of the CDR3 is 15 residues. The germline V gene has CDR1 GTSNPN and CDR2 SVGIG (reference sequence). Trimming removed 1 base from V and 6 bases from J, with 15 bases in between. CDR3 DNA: TGTGCCTGGAGTGCGTGGACGGGGGAGGCCGGGGAGCTGTTTTTT. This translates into CAWSAWTGEAGELFF.

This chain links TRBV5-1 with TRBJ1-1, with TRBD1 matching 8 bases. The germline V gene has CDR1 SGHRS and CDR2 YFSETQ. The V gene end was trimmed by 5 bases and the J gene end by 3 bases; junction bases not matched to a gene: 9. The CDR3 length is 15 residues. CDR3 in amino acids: CASRTRRGLDTEAFF. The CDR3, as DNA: TGCGCCAGCAGGACCCGCAGGGGGCTAGACACTGAAGCTTTCTTT.

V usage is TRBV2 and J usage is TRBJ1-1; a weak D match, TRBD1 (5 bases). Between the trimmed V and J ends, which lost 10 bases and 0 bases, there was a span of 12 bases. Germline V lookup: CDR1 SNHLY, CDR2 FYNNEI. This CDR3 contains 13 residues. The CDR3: CATASDMNTEAFF. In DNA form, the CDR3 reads TGTGCCACGGCGTCGGACATGAACACTGAAGCTTTCTTT.

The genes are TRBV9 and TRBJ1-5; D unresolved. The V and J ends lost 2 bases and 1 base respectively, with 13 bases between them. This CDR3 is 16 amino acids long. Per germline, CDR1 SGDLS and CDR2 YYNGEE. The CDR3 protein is CASSVLDGDSNQPQHF. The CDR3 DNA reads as TGTGCCAGCAGCGTGCTGGACGGAGACAGCAATCAGCCCCAGCATTTT.

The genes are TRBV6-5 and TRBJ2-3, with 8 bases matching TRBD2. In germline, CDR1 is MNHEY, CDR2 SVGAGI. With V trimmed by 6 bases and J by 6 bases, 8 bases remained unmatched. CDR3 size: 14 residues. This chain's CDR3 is CASSYGGAVDTQYF. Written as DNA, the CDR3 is TGTGCCAGCAGCTACGGGGGGGCGGTGGATACGCAGTATTTT.

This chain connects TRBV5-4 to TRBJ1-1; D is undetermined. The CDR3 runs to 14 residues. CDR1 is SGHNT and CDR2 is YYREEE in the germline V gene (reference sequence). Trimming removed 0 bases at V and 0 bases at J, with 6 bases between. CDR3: CASSLASLNTEAFF. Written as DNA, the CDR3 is TGTGCCAGCAGCTTGGCCTCTCTGAACACTGAAGCTTTCTTT. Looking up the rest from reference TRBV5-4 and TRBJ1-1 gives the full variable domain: ETGVTQSPTHLIKTRGQQVTLRCSSQSGHNTVSWYQQALGQGPQFIFQYYREEENGRGNFPPRFSGLQFPNYSSELNVNALELDDSALYLCASSLASLNTEAFFGQGTRLTVV.

The CDR3 sequence: CASSLEQGRNQPQHF. The CDR3, as DNA: TGTGCCAGCAGCTTGGAACAGGGTAGAAATCAGCCCCAGCATTTT. The V gene is TRBV5-8, the J gene TRBJ1-5, with D perhaps TRBD1 (6 bases). The CDR3 totals 15 residues. Looked up from germline, CDR1 is SGHTS and CDR2 is YDEGEE. V lost 0 bases to trimming and J lost 4 bases, with 11 bases between them.